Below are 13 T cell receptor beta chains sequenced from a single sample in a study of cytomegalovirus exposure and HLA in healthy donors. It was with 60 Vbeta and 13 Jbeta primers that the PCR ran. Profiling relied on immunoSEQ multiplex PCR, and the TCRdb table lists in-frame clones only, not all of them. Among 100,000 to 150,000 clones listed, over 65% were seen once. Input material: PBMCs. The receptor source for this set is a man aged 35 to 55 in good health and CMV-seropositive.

The CDR3 is CASSPHGSEQFF. DNA of the CDR3: TGTGCCAGCAGCCCCCACGGTTCTGAGCAGTTCTTC. This sequence joins TRBV7-2 and TRBJ2-1; D gene unclear. The CDR3 totals 12 residues. The ends were cut back, 5 bases at V and 9 bases at J, with 11 bases in the middle. CDR1 SGHTA and CDR2 FQGNSA come from the germline V gene.

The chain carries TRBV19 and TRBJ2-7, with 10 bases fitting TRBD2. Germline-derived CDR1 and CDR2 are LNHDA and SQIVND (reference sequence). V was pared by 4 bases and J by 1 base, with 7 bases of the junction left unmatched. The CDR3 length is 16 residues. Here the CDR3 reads CASSKRGGPPSYEQYF. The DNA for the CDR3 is TGTGCCAGTAGTAAGCGGGGGGGTCCACCATCCTACGAGCAGTACTTC.

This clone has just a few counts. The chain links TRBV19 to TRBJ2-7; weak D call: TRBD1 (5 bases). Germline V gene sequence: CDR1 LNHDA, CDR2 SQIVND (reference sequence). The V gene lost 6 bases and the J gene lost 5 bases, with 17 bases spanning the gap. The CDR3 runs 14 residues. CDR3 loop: CASRTAPPRNEQYF. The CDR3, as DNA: TGTGCCAGTAGGACAGCCCCCCCTAGGAACGAGCAGTACTTC.

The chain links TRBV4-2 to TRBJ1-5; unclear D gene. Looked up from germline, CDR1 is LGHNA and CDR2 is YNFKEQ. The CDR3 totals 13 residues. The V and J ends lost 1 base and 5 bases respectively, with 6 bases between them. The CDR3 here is CASSQGRDQPQHF. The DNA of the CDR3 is TGTGCCAGCAGCCAAGGGAGGGATCAGCCCCAGCATTTT.

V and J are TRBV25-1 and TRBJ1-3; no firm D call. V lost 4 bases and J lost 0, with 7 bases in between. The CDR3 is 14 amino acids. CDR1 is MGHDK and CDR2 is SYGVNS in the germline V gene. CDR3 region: CASSVLSSGNTIYF. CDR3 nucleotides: TGTGCCAGCAGTGTTCTGAGCTCTGGAAACACCATATATTTT.

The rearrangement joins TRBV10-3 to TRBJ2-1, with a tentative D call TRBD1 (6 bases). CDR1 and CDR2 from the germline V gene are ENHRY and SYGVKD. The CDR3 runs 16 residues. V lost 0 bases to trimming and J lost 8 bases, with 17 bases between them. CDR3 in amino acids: CAISESRGLEGDEQFF. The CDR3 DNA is TGTGCCATCAGTGAGTCTCGAGGGCTAGAGGGGGATGAGCAGTTCTTC.

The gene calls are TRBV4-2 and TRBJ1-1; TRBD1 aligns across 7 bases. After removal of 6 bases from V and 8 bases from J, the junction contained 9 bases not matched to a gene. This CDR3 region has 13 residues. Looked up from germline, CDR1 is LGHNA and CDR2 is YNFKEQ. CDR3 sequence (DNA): TGTGCCAGCAGTACTGACAGGGCGAGGGAAGCTTTCTTT. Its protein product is CASSTDRAREAFF.

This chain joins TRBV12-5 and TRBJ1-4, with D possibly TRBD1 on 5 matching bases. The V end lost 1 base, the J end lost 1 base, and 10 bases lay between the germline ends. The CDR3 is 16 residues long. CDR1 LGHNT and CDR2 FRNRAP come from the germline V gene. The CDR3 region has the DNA TGTGCTAGTGGTTTGGGACAGTTGGGAACTAATGAAAAACTGTTTTTT. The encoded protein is CASGLGQLGTNEKLFF.

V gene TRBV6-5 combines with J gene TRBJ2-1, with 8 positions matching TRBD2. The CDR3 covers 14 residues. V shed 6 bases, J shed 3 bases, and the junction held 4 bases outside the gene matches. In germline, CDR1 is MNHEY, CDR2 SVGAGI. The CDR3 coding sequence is TGTGCCAGCAGATCCGGGACTAGCTACAATGAGCAGTTCTTC. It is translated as CASRSGTSYNEQFF.

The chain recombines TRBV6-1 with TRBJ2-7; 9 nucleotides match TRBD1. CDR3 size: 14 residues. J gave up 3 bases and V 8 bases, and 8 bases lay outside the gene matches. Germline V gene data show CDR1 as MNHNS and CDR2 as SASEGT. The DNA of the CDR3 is TGTGCCAGCGACGGGACAGGGCACCTCTACGAGCAGTACTTC. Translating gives CASDGTGHLYEQYF.

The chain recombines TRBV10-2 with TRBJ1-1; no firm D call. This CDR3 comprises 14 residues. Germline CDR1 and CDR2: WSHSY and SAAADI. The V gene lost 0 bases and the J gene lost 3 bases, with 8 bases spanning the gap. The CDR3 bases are TGCGCCAGCAGTGAGTCACCAGATTACACTGAAGCTTTCTTT. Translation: CASSESPDYTEAFF.

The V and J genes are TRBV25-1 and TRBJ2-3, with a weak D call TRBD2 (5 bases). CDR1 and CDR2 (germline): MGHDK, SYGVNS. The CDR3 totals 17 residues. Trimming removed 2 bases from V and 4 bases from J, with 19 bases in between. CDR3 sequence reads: CASSELSVGHTADTQYF. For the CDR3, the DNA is TGTGCCAGCAGTGAACTTAGCGTCGGTCATACTGCAGATACGCAGTATTTT.

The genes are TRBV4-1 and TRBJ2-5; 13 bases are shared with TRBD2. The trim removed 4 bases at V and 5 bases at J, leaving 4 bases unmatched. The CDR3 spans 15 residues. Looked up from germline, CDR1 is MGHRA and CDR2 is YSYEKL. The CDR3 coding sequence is TGCGCCAGCAGCCCACTAGCGGGGGGGCGGGAGACCCAGTACTTC. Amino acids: CASSPLAGGRETQYF.